This record covers a single T cell receptor (beta chain). The assay was immunoSEQ multiplex PCR, and TCRdb's table has in-frame clones only and misses some. The sample shows some 300,000 clones, roughly 91% of them seen only once. There are 16 residues in the CDR3. Per the germline V gene, CDR1 is KGHSH and CDR2 is LQKENI. Trimming took off 0 bases at V and 3 bases at J, with 14 bases between the two ends. These data originate in a study of blood T cell repertoires in COVID-19. On the study more broadly: PBMCs, B-cell-depleted T cells, or T cells provided the cDNA or gDNA that made up the material.

The sequenced sample consisted of peripheral blood. This clonotype was obtained from a woman aged 30 to 39 with COVID-19, enrolled during active disease. This rearrangement joins TRBV18 to TRBJ1-1, with D possibly TRBD1 on 5 matching bases. CDR3 nucleotide sequence: TGTGCCAGCTCACCACCGAACCGGGCCAGGGACACTGAAGCTTTCTTT. This gives the protein CASSPPNRARDTEAFF.